The T cell receptor beta chain described here comes from a study of Graves' ophthalmopathy and Graves' hyperthyroidism. Study in general: Prior to any treatment, peripheral blood was collected at the time of initial diagnosis.

This clonotype was recorded at least ten times. Its antigen is unidentified. The CDR3 is made up of 14 amino acids. Germline CDR1 and CDR2: MNHEY and SVGAGI. V was clipped by 0 bases and J by 4 bases, with 10 bases between them. Beta-chain TCR CDR3 regions were amplified from RNA transcripts. HTBI primers were employed in first-round RT-PCR, then a second-round multiplex PCR followed. Using its own MiXCR run on the multiplex PCR reads, TCRdb lists one record per CDR3 protein. Among approximately 160,000 distinct CDR3 sequences listed, roughly 37% were seen once. Overall study findings and caveats: This model predicted ophthalmopathy progression (sensitivity roughly 70%, specificity roughly 72%). Ophthalmopathy was separated from stable hyperthyroidism by a 13-signature model with 87.88% sensitivity and over 75% specificity.

The sequencing sample was made of peripheral blood. The gene calls are TRBV6-5 and TRBJ2-7, with D uncertain. The receptor's source is a woman aged 40 to 50 with Graves' ophthalmopathy. CDR3 bases: TGTGCCAGCAGTTACTCGACCCACACGTACGAGCAGTACTTC. Residues: CASSYSTHTYEQYF.